The 16 T cell receptor beta chains below all came from one sample that was sequenced in a study of T cell responses to AZD1222 COVID-19 vaccine. Sequenced by immunoSEQ multiplex PCR; TCRdb stores in-frame clones only, minus some. The sample includes about 140,000 clones, 90% seen only once; the top ten take around 3.6%. The sample was peripheral blood, taken on day 0 of AZD1222 vaccination. Receptors originate from an adult in good health.

The J gene is TRBJ1-3, the V gene TRBV7-9; D not resolved. V lost 4 bases, J lost 0 bases, and 7 bases lay in between. The CDR3 runs 14 residues. Germline values: CDR1 SEHNR, CDR2 FQNEAQ (reference sequence). Written as DNA, the CDR3 is TGTGCCAGCAGCTCTAGCTTCTCTGGAAACACCATATATTTT. Translated, it gives CASSSSFSGNTIYF.

The rearrangement joins TRBV11-2 to TRBJ2-3; D is unresolved. V lost 1 base and J 5 bases, leaving 4 bases between the germline ends. This CDR3 region has 12 residues. Germline CDR1 and CDR2: SGHAT and FQNNGV. The CDR3 DNA sequence: TGTGCCAGCAGCTTAGGGCAAGATACGCAGTATTTT. Protein product: CASSLGQDTQYF.

The chain joins TRBV5-1 to TRBJ2-4; 12 nucleotides line up with TRBD2. Looked up from germline, CDR1 is SGHRS and CDR2 is YFSETQ. This CDR3 has 14 residues. The V and J ends lost 5 bases and 7 bases, in that order; junction bases with no gene match: 4. The DNA of the CDR3 is TGCGCCAGCAGGACTAGCGGGGGAGCCAACATTCAGTACTTC. It yields the protein CASRTSGGANIQYF.

The rearrangement links TRBV7-2 to TRBJ1-6; 8 positions match TRBD1. V lost 8 bases and J lost 7; bases outside the gene matches: 10. CDR1 is SGHTA and CDR2 is FQGNSA in the germline V gene. CDR3 size: 15 residues. CDR3 sequence reads: CASRADRASNSPLHF. For the CDR3, the DNA is TGTGCCAGCCGGGCGGACAGGGCGAGCAATTCACCCCTCCACTTT.

The chain is built from TRBV3-1 (or the pseudogene TRBV3-2) and TRBJ1-1, with unresolved D. Trimming cost V 5 bases and J 4 bases, with 11 bases left between them. The CDR3 is made up of 13 amino acids. Germline V gene sequence: CDR1 LGHDT, CDR2 YNNKEL (reference sequence). The CDR3 loop is CASSLSRGTEAFF. CDR3 sequence (DNA): TGTGCCAGCAGCTTAAGTCGCGGCACTGAAGCTTTCTTT.

V usage is TRBV29-1 and J usage is TRBJ2-3; D gene uncertain. There are 13 residues in the CDR3. Germline V gene sequence: CDR1 SQVTM, CDR2 ANQGSEA. Trimming removed 6 bases from V and 2 bases from J, with 12 bases in between. CDR3 in DNA: TGCAGCGTCCACGGACGGCACACAGATACGCAGTATTTT. It yields the protein CSVHGRHTDTQYF.

V usage is TRBV7-9 and J usage is TRBJ1-2; 7 nucleotides agree with TRBD1. V was pared by 7 bases and J by 5 bases, with 16 bases of the junction left unmatched. The CDR3 is made up of 16 amino acids. CDR1 is SEHNR and CDR2 is FQNEAQ in the germline V gene (reference sequence). The DNA for the CDR3 is TGTGCCAGCACCTGGGACAGTCAACCCCCGCCGTATGGCTACACCTTC. Translating it yields CASTWDSQPPPYGYTF.

The V call is TRBV12-5, the J call TRBJ2-7; 13 bases align to TRBD2. Germline V gene sequence: CDR1 LGHNT, CDR2 FRNRAP. V trimming: 6 bases; J trimming: 5 bases; junction bases outside the gene matches: 4. CDR3 length equals 14 residues. CDR3 sequence (DNA): TGTGCTAGTGGCACTAGCGGGGGGGCCAACGAGCAGTACTTC. As protein: CASGTSGGANEQYF.

The CDR3 sequence: CASSQVPSGASSYEQYF. The CDR3 nucleotides read TGTGCCAGCAGCCAAGTTCCTAGCGGGGCCAGCTCCTACGAGCAGTACTTC. V is TRBV4-2 and J is TRBJ2-7; 9 positions agree with TRBD2. V lost 1 base to trimming and J lost 0 bases; unmatched junction nucleotides: 7. There are 17 residues in the CDR3. Germline V gives CDR1 LGHNA, CDR2 YNFKEQ.

The chain is built from TRBV2 and TRBJ1-6; no reliable D call. CDR3 length equals 15 residues. Trimming removed 7 bases at V and 4 bases at J, with 14 bases between. CDR1 SNHLY and CDR2 FYNNEI come from the germline V gene. DNA of the CDR3: TGTGCCAGCAAATCCCTAACGGCGTATAATTCACCCCTCCACTTT. It encodes CASKSLTAYNSPLHF. The complete variable domain, with remaining parts taken from reference TRBV2 and TRBJ1-6, reads EPEVTQTPSHQVTQMGQEVILRCVPISNHLYFYWYRQILGQKVEFLVSFYNNEISEKSEIFDDQFSVERPDGSNFTLKIRSTKLEDSAMYFCASKSLTAYNSPLHFGNGTRLTVT.

V and J are TRBV7-9 and TRBJ2-2; no definite D call. This CDR3 has 14 amino acids. Per germline, CDR1 SEHNR and CDR2 FQNEAQ (reference sequence). V dropped 2 bases and J dropped 5 bases, with 9 bases sitting between them. In nucleotides, the CDR3 is TGTGCCAGCAGCTTAATTGGGGAAACCGGGGAGCTGTTTTTT. This translates into CASSLIGETGELFF.

The CDR3 region has the DNA TGCGCCAGCAGCCAAGTTCGGGCAGGGGGGGGTGGAAACACCATATATTTT. Its protein is CASSQVRAGGGGNTIYF. This rearrangement joins TRBV4-1 to TRBJ1-3, with 7 bases aligning to TRBD1. V was clipped by 1 base and J by 3 bases; unmatched bases: 9. Germline CDR1 reads MGHRA; CDR2 reads YSYEKL. The CDR3 is 17 amino acids.

The chain joins TRBV30 to TRBJ1-1, with D possibly TRBD1 on 6 matching bases. V lost 0 bases to trimming and J lost 1 base, with 12 bases between them. The CDR3 loop spans 15 amino acids. Germline CDR1 is GTSNPN and CDR2 is SVGIG (reference sequence). The CDR3 spells CAWSVRNRENTEAFF. Written as DNA, the CDR3 is TGTGCCTGGAGTGTACGTAACAGGGAGAACACTGAAGCTTTCTTT.

As DNA, the CDR3 is TGTGCCAGCAGTTATGGGGGCGTGCGCGAAAAACTGTTTTTT. It encodes CASSYGGVREKLFF. V and J are TRBV25-1 and TRBJ1-4; tentatively, D is TRBD1 (6 bases). Germline assignment: CDR1 MGHDK and CDR2 SYGVNS. CDR3 length: 14 amino acids. Trimming shortened V by 5 bases and J by 8 bases, and 15 bases separated the two germline ends.

V and J are TRBV30 and TRBJ2-3; 10 nucleotides align to TRBD1. Germline loops: CDR1 GTSNPN, CDR2 SVGIG (reference sequence). V dropped 8 bases and J dropped 2; count of bases not matched to a gene: 7. The CDR3 is made up of 14 amino acids. CDR3 region: CAVGQGVITDTQYF. The CDR3 nucleotides are TGTGCCGTAGGACAGGGGGTGATCACAGATACGCAGTATTTT.

This chain connects TRBV3-1 (or the pseudogene TRBV3-2) to TRBJ1-6; D unresolved. Germline CDR1 and CDR2: LGHDT and YNNKEL (reference sequence). CDR3 length: 14 residues. The V and J ends lost 0 bases and 9 bases respectively, with 9 bases between them. CDR3 residues: CASSQDPGASPLHF. The CDR3 DNA follows: TGTGCCAGCAGCCAAGATCCCGGTGCTTCACCCCTCCACTTT.